Listed here is a single TCR beta chain. These data originate in a study of T cell changes during pregnancy in multiple sclerosis. Clones were read by immunoSEQ multiplex PCR, and TCRdb kept only the in-frame ones, dropping some. The table shows about 77,000 clones, with 85% to 95% occurring only once. CDR1 is WSHSY and CDR2 is SAAADI in the germline V gene. V lost 8 bases and J 6 bases, leaving 17 bases between the germline ends. The CDR3 has 13 amino acids. The TCR was taken from a female donor in good health, enrolled as a control in a pregnancy study. Material: peripheral blood, obtained after pregnancy. The rearrangement uses TRBV10-2 and TRBJ2-7, with D possibly being TRBD2 (5 bases). The CDR3 sequence: CASREASKGEQYF. CDR3 nucleotides: TGCGCCAGCCGGGAAGCTAGTAAGGGCGAGCAGTACTTC.